This T cell receptor beta chain is from a study of CD4+ T cells in melanoma (dated by TCRdb to between 2021 and 2022). The study in broad terms: The study examined neoantigen-specific CD4+ T cells in human melanoma. Study-wide findings and limitations: Neoantigen-specific CD4+ T cells in melanoma were reported to have a range of differentiation states. The report described a correlation between neoantigen-specific CD4+ T cells and the function of CD8+ T cells, macrophages and B cells.

Libraries were prepared through the immunoSEQ multiplex PCR assay. TCRdb limited this immuneACCESS table to in-frame rearrangements with V and J called. A share of clones is missing; checked studies link under half to unresolved V genes, and the rest is unexplained. For this sample there are more than 15,000 clones; 81% appear just once. The ten largest clones capture 5% to 6.5% of the sample. The donors were people with melanoma. CDR1 and CDR2 were assigned from the germline V gene as SGHVS and FNYEAQ. V was cut back by 5 bases and J by 3 bases, leaving a gap of 11 bases between them. The CDR3 contains 14 residues, cysteine and phenylalanine counted. The only DNA kept is the CDR3, 42 bases in frame from the first base. Turning to this clone: No antigen is known for it. Per-base quality was not reported, and no clone a single base away is much larger than it.

The source material was cells from a culture (not recorded whether cultured in vitro). The source of this sequence is a human donor with melanoma. In this chain, TRBV7-6 is recombined with TRBJ2-1, with no D gene named confidently. The DNA is TGTGCCAGCAGCACCGCGGCAGGCTACAATGAGCAGTTCTTC. Its coded protein is CASSTAAGYNEQFF.